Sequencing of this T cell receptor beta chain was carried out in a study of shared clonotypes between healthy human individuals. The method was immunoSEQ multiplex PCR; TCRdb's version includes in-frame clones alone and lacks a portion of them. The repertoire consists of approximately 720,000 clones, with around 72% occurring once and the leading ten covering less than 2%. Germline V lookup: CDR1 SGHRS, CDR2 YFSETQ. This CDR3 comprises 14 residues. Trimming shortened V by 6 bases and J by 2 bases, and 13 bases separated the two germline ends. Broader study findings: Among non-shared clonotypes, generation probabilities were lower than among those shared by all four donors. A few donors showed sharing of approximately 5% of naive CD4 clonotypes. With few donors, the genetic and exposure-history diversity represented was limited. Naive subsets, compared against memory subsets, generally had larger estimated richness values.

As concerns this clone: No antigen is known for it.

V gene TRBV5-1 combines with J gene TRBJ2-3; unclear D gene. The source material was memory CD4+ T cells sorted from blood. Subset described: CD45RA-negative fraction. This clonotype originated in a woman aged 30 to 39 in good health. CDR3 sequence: CASTGPTLTDTQYF. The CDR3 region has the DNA TGCGCCAGCACAGGACCCACACTCACAGATACGCAGTATTTT.